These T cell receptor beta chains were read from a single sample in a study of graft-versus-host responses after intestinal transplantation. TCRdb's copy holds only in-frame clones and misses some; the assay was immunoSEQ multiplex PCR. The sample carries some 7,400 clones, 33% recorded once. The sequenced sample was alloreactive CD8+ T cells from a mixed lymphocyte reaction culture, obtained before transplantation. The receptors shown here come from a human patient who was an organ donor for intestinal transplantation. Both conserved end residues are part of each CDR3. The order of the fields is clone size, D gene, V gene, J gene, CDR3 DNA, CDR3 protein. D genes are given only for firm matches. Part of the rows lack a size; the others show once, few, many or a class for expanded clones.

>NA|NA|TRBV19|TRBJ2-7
TGTGCCAGTAGTTTTTCGGTGGGGAGCTCCTACGAGCAGTACTTC
CASSFSVGSSYEQYF
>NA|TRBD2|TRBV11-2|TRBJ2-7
TGTGCCGTACGGGGGGCGGGAGGGCTCAACGAGCAGTACTTC
CAVRGAGGLNEQYF
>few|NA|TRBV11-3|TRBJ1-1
TGTGCCAGCAGCTTAGGATGTGGTTGTGTAGTGAACACTGAAGCTTTCTTT
CASSLGCGCVVNTEAFF
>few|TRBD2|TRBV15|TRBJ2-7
TGTGCCACCAGCAGAGCCATGACTAGCGGGGGATTTTACGAGCAGTACTTC
CATSRAMTSGGFYEQYF
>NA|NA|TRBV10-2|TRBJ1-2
TGCGCCAGCAGGAAATACGACAGAGACGGAGGCTACACCTTC
CASRKYDRDGGYTF
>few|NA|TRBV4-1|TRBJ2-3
TGCGCCAGCAGCCGCGTGATGCGGGACCCAATCGCAGATACGCAGTATTTT
CASSRVMRDPIADTQYF
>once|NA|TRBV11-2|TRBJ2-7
TGTGCCAGCAGCACTGGCGCGGGGCCCTACGAGCAGTACTTC
CASSTGAGPYEQYF
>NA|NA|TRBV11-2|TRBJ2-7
TGTGCCAGCAGCTTAGCCCTTTACTACGAGCAGTACTTC
CASSLALYYEQYF
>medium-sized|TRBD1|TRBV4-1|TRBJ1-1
TGCGCCAGCAGCCAAGCGGACAGGGAGAGGACTGAAGCTTTCTTT
CASSQADRERTEAFF
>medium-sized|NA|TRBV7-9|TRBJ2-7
TGTGCCAGCAGCTTGTACGTCCTCTACGAGTGGGAGCAGTACTTC
CASSLYVLYEWEQYF
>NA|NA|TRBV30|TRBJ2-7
TGTGCCTGGAGTGACAATAGGGGGGAGCAGTACTTC
CAWSDNRGEQYF
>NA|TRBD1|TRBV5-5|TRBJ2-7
TGTGCCAGCAGCAAAGGACAGGGCGTTTGGTACGAGCAGTACTTC
CASSKGQGVWYEQYF
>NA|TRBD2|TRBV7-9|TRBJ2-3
TGTGCCAGCAGCCCAGCGGGACTAGCAGAAAAAAGAGATACGCAGTATTTT
CASSPAGLAEKRDTQYF
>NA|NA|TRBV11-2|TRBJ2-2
TGTGCCAGCAGCTTACTCCCCGGGGAGCTGTTTTTT
CASSLLPGELFF
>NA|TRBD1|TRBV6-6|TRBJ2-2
TGTGCCAGCAGTCTTTACAGGGGTCTCACCGGGGAGCTGTTTTTT
CASSLYRGLTGELFF
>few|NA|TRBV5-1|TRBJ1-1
TGCGCCAGCAGCAAACCGGGACACCTGAACACTGAAGCTTTCTTT
CASSKPGHLNTEAFF
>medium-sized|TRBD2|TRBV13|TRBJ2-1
TGTGCCAGCAGCCCCTTTTTCGGGAGGGCTTACAATGAGCAGTTCTTC
CASSPFFGRAYNEQFF
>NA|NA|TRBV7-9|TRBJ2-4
TGTGCCAGCAGCCCCAGCGCGCCAGGGAACATTCAGTACTTC
CASSPSAPGNIQYF
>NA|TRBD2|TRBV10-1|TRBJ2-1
TGCGCCAGCAGTGTTCAGCTACAAGGGACTAGCGGGAGCCAAAGCCTCGGCTATGAGCAGTTCTTC
CASSVQLQGTSGSQSLGYEQFF
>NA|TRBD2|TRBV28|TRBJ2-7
TGTGCCAGCAACGACGGGGGGGCGTACGAGCAGTACTTC
CASNDGGAYEQYF
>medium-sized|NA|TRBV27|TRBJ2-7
TGTGCCAGCAGTCCGCGATCCTACGCCTACGAGCAGTACTTC
CASSPRSYAYEQYF
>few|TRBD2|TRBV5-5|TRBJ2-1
TGTGCCAGCAGCCCCGGGACTAGCTTTTATTTGGAGCAGTTCTTC
CASSPGTSFYLEQFF
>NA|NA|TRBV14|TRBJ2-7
TGTGCCAGCCTCGACCGACAGTCTGGAATCTACGAGCAGTACTTC
CASLDRQSGIYEQYF
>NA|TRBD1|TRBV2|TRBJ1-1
TGTGCCAGCAGTCGTTTAGGGACAGGCGAAGCTTTCTTT
CASSRLGTGEAFF
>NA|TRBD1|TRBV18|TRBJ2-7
TGTGCCAGCTCACCCAACAGGGGCCCACGGACCTACGAGCAGTACTTC
CASSPNRGPRTYEQYF
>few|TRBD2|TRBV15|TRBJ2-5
TGTGCCACCAGCATCCCCGGGGGTAGCGGGGGTCTCTTCCAAGAGACCCAGTACTTC
CATSIPGGSGGLFQETQYF
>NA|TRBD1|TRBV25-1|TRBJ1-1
TGTGCCAGCACTAAAACAGGGGGGAACACTGAAGCTTTCTTT
CASTKTGGNTEAFF
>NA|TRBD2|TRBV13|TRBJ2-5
TGTGCCAGCAGCTCAGGGACTAGCGGGAGAGGGGAGACCCAGTACTTC
CASSSGTSGRGETQYF
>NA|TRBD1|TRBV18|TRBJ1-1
TGTGCCAGCTCACCGACAGACAGGGTTGCTTTCTTT
CASSPTDRVAFF
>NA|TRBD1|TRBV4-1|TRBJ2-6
TGCGCCAGCAGCCAATTAAGGGACAGGGGTTTCTCTGGGGCCAACGTCCTGACTTTC
CASSQLRDRGFSGANVLTF
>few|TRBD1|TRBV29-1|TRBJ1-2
TGCAGCGGCGTGACAGGGGATTATGGCTACACCTTC
CSGVTGDYGYTF
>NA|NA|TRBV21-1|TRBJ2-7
TGTGCCAGCAGCAAAGACTGGAATAGCGTTCGCCCTACCTACGAGCAGTACTTC
CASSKDWNSVRPTYEQYF
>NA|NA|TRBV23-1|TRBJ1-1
TGCGCCAGCAGTCATCTCGAAGCTTTCTTT
CASSHLEAFF
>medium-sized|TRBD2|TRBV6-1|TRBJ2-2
TGTGCCAGCAGTGAAAGGGCGGGAGGCGGCACCGGGGAGCTGTTTTTT
CASSERAGGGTGELFF
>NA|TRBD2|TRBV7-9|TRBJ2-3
TGTGCCAGCAGCCCTAGACTAGCGCCCCCAGATACGCAGTATTTT
CASSPRLAPPDTQYF
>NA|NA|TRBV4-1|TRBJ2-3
TGCGCCAGCAGCCAAAGCTCCCCCGGACTTTTAGGCACAGATACGCAGTATTTT
CASSQSSPGLLGTDTQYF
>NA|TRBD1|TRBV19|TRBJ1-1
TGTGCCAGTAGTGTTCTGACAGGGACTGAAGCTTTCTTT
CASSVLTGTEAFF
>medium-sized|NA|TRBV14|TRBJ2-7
TGTGCCAGCAGCCAAGATATAAGGGCCGGGGTAGGTTACGAGCAGTACTTC
CASSQDIRAGVGYEQYF
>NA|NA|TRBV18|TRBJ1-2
TGTGCCAGCTCACCACTGGGACATCACCGACCCCCCTCCTATGGCTACACCTTC
CASSPLGHHRPPSYGYTF
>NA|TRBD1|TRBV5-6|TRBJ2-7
TGTGCCAGCAGCTCAAACCGGGACAGGGTCTACGAGCAGTACTTC
CASSSNRDRVYEQYF
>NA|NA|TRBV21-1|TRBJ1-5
TGTGCCAGCAACCGACAGGGAACGAGCAATCAGCCCCAGCATTTT
CASNRQGTSNQPQHF
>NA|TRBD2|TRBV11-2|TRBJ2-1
TGTGCCAGCAGTCGGCGGGGGGGCCTCGATGAGCAGTTCTTC
CASSRRGGLDEQFF
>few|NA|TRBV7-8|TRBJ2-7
TGTGCCAGCAGCTTAGTGGGGCGGGGTGCCTACGAGCAGTACTTC
CASSLVGRGAYEQYF
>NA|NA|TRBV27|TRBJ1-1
TGTGCCAGCAGTCAAACCCCCGGGAGGTACACTGAAGCTTTCTTT
CASSQTPGRYTEAFF
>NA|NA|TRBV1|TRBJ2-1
TGCACCAGCAGCCACCGTCGGGGGGAGAGGATGGATGAGCAGTTCTTC
CTSSHRRGERMDEQFF
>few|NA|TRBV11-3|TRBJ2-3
TGTGCCAGCAGCTTAGCGGGAAGGGGGACAGATACGCAGTATTTT
CASSLAGRGTDTQYF
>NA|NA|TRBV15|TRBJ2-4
TGTGCCACCAGCTACGTTCATCGGGGAGCCAAAAACATTCAGTACTTC
CATSYVHRGAKNIQYF
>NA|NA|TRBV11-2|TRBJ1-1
TGTGCCAGCAGCCTTCAGGTGATCGGGGGCACTGAAGCTTTCTTT
CASSLQVIGGTEAFF
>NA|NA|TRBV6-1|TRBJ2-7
TGTGCCAGCAGTGGGGGCCTAAATAGTGCCCACGAGCAGTACTTC
CASSGGLNSAHEQYF
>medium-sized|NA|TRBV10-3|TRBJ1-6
TGTGCCATCAGTGAATTGGGAGCAGGGGCTAATTCACCCCTCCACTTT
CAISELGAGANSPLHF
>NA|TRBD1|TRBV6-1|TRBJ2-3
TGTGCCAGCAGTGTGGCGGGACAGGGGGCGCGGGGTACGCAGTATTTT
CASSVAGQGARGTQYF
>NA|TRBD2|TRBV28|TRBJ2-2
TGTGCCAGCAGTGGGGACGGGCTAGCGGGAGTGATTCGCGGCGGGGAGCTGTTTTTT
CASSGDGLAGVIRGGELFF
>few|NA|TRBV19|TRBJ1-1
TGTGCCAGTAGTGTGGAGGACTGGATGATCGCTTTCTTT
CASSVEDWMIAFF
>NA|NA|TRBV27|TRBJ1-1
TGTGCCAGCAGTTTTATCCGGGGGAGAACTGAAGCTTTCTTT
CASSFIRGRTEAFF
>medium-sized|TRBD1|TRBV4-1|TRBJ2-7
TGCGCCAGCAGCCAACTGACAGGGGGCCACGAGCAGTACTTC
CASSQLTGGHEQYF
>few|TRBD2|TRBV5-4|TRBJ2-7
TGTGCCAGCAGCCAAGCGGGAGGCTACGAGCAGTACTTC
CASSQAGGYEQYF
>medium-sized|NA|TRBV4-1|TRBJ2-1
TGCGCCAGCAGCCAAACCAGAAACAATGAGCAGTTCTTC
CASSQTRNNEQFF